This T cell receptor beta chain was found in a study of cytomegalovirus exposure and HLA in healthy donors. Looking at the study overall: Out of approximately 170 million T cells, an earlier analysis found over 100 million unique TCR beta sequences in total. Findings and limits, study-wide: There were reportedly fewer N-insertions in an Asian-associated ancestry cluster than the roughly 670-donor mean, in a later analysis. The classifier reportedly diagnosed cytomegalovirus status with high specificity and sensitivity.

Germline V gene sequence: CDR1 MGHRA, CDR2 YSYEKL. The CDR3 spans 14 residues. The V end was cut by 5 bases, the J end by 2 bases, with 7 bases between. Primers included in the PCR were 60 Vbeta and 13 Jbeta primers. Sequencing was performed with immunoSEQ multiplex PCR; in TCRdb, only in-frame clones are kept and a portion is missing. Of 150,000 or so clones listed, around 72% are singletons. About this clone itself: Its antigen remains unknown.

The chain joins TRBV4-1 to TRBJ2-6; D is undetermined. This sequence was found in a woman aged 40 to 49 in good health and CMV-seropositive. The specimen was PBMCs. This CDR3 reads CASSENTGANVLTF. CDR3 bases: TGCGCCAGCAGCGAGAATACTGGGGCCAACGTCCTGACTTTC.